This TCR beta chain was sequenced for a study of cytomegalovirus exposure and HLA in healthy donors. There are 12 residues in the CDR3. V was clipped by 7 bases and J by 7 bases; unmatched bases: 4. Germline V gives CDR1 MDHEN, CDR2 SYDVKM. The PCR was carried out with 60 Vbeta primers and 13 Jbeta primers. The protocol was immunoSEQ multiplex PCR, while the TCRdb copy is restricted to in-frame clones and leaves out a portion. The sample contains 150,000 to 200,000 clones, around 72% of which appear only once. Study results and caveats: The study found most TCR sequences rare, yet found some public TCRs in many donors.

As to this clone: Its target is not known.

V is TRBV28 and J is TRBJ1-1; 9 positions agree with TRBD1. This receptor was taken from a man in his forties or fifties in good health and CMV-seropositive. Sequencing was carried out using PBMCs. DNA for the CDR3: TGTGCCAGCACTACAGGGGGCGTTGAAGCTTTCTTT. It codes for CASTTGGVEAFF.